A single sample gave rise to the 19 T cell receptor beta chains below, sequenced in a study of shared clonotypes between healthy human individuals (dated by TCRdb to 2020 to 2022). For the CD8 naive samples, CD45RO-negative cells were positively selected for CCR7, yielding a CD45RA+CCR7+ population from which TemRA cells were excluded. Libraries were made using the immunoSEQ multiplex PCR assay. The source is immuneACCESS, and TCRdb retained only in-frame sequences with V and J called. Part of the clones is not carried over; for the studies checked, unresolved V genes explain less than half of this, and the remainder is unexplained. Across this sample there are about 680,000 clones, with 92% seen only once. About 24% of the sample is held by the ten biggest clonotypes. Sequences were obtained from naive CD8+ T cells sorted from blood. Interpreted using the paper, the cell subset or site label stands for: CD45RA+CCR7+. The receptors derive from a man between 25 and 39 years old in good health.

The CDR3 DNA reads as TGTGCCAGCAGTTCCCCCCAGGCCTACGAGCAGTACTTC. The encoded protein is CASSSPQAYEQYF. The chain joins TRBV28 to TRBJ2-7; no reliable D call. CDR1 and CDR2 (germline): MDHEN, SYDVKM. V gave up 4 bases and J gave up 2 bases, with 9 bases separating them. CDR3 length: 13 amino acids.

This chain links TRBV15 with TRBJ2-5; 11 bases line up with TRBD2. Unmatched junction bases numbered 11, after V lost 0 bases and J lost 5 bases. Per the germline V gene, CDR1 is LNHNV and CDR2 is YYDKDF (reference sequence). The CDR3 has 18 amino acids. The DNA of the CDR3 is TGTGCCACCAGCAGAGACCTATATAGCGGGAGGGATGAGGAGACCCAGTACTTC. It translates to CATSRDLYSGRDEETQYF.

The chain links TRBV6-6 to TRBJ1-5, with TRBD1 as a possible D gene (5 bases). CDR1 is MNHNY, CDR2 SVGAGI, per germline (reference sequence). The ends were cut back, 7 bases at V and 0 bases at J, with 13 bases in the middle. This CDR3 has 15 amino acids. In DNA, the CDR3 is TGTGCCAGCACCCCCGGGGGATTTAGCAATCAGCCCCAGCATTTT. Protein: CASTPGGFSNQPQHF.

The J gene is TRBJ2-2, the V gene TRBV11-2, with D perhaps TRBD1 or TRBD2 (6 bases each). V lost 1 base, J lost 0 bases, and 9 bases lay in between. CDR1 is SGHAT, CDR2 FQNNGV, per germline. The CDR3 has 16 residues. DNA for the CDR3: TGTGCCAGCAGCTTAGTAGGGGGGACGAACACCGGGGAGCTGTTTTTT. It codes for CASSLVGGTNTGELFF.

The genes are TRBV7-9 and TRBJ2-7; TRBD2 might be the D (5 bases). V dropped 5 bases and J dropped 0 bases, with 17 bases sitting between them. The CDR3 sequence is 16 residues long. Germline CDR1 and CDR2: SEHNR and FQNEAQ (reference sequence). CDR3 amino acids: CASSPIKGAGSYEQYF. CDR3 sequence (DNA): TGTGCCAGCAGCCCTATCAAAGGCGCGGGCTCCTACGAGCAGTACTTC.

V gene TRBV5-5 combines with J gene TRBJ2-3, with 9 bases that match TRBD2. Germline V gene data show CDR1 as SGHKS and CDR2 as YYEKEE (reference sequence). The junction had 8 bases not matched to a gene; V was cut back by 4 bases and J by 2 bases. The CDR3 sequence is 16 residues long. This CDR3 reads CASSQRREGLTDTQYF. The CDR3, as DNA: TGTGCCAGCAGCCAACGGCGGGAGGGCCTCACAGATACGCAGTATTTT.

V gene TRBV6-6 combines with J gene TRBJ1-5; D remains ambiguous. Germline V CDR1 and CDR2: MNHNY, SVGAGI (reference sequence). The CDR3 covers 12 residues. Trimming left V 2 bases short and J 6 bases short, with 5 bases between. CDR3 residues: CASSYEVQPQHF. The CDR3 nucleotides are TGTGCCAGCAGTTACGAGGTTCAGCCCCAGCATTTT.

The chain recombines TRBV28 with TRBJ1-5, with TRBD1 as a possible D gene (6 bases). The germline V and J ends were trimmed by 7 bases and 5 bases, with 12 bases remaining between them. The germline V gene has CDR1 MDHEN and CDR2 SYDVKM. The CDR3 loop spans 13 amino acids. CDR3 region: CASNTGFHQPQHF. CDR3 in DNA: TGTGCCAGCAACACAGGGTTTCATCAGCCCCAGCATTTT.

The chain is built from TRBV5-8 and TRBJ2-1; unclear D gene. Germline assignment: CDR1 SGHTS and CDR2 YDEGEE. The CDR3 totals 15 residues. Trimming shortened V by 2 bases and J by 0 bases, and 9 bases separated the two germline ends. This chain's CDR3 is CASSFRTSSYNEQFF. In DNA form, the CDR3 reads TGTGCCAGCAGCTTCAGGACGAGCTCCTACAATGAGCAGTTCTTC.

The chain carries TRBV27 and TRBJ2-7; the D gene is possibly TRBD1 (6 bases). Germline V gene lookup returns CDR1 MNHEY and CDR2 SMNVEV (reference sequence). Between the trimmed V and J ends, which lost 6 bases and 3 bases, there was a span of 12 bases. The CDR3 sequence is 13 residues long. DNA for the CDR3: TGTGCCAGCAGCCCCGACAGGAACTACGAGCAGTACTTC. The encoded protein is CASSPDRNYEQYF.

The chain links TRBV7-9 to TRBJ2-7; D is uncertain. There are 12 residues in the CDR3. V lost 0 bases to trimming and J lost 12 bases, with 12 bases between them. Germline V CDR1 and CDR2: SEHNR, FQNEAQ (reference sequence). CDR3 in DNA: TGTGCCAGCAGCTTAGCACCAAGCGAGGTGTACTTC. Protein sequence: CASSLAPSEVYF.

The chain carries TRBV4-1 and TRBJ2-1; D unclear. V was clipped by 1 base and J by 2 bases, with 6 bases between them. Germline V gene data show CDR1 as MGHRA and CDR2 as YSYEKL. This CDR3 contains 14 residues. The CDR3 coding sequence is TGCGCCAGCAGCCAAGGGCAGGCCTACAATGAGCAGTTCTTC. Translated, it gives CASSQGQAYNEQFF.

The genes are TRBV5-6 and TRBJ2-3, with a weak D call TRBD2 (6 bases). The CDR3 length is 16 residues. Between the trimmed V and J ends, which lost 2 bases and 2 bases, there was a span of 15 bases. Germline loops: CDR1 SGHDT, CDR2 YYEEEE. The CDR3 here is CASSLATSGHTDTQYF. The CDR3 bases are TGTGCCAGCAGCTTAGCCACGAGCGGGCACACAGATACGCAGTATTTT.

The chain combines TRBV7-8 with TRBJ2-3, with 7 bases fitting TRBD2. With V trimmed by 4 bases and J by 4 bases, 5 bases remained unmatched. Looked up from germline, CDR1 is SGHVS and CDR2 is FQNEAQ. The CDR3 totals 14 residues. CDR3 region: CASSSRLAPDTQYF. In DNA, the CDR3 is TGTGCCAGCAGCTCCCGACTAGCCCCAGATACGCAGTATTTT. The full variable domain, completed using reference TRBV7-8 and TRBJ2-3, is GAGVSQSPRYKVAKRGQDVALRCDPISGHVSLFWYQQALGQGPEFLTYFQNEAQLDKSGLPSDRFFAERPEGSVSTLKIQRTQQEDSAVYLCASSSRLAPDTQYFGPGTRLTVL.

The chain joins TRBV15 to TRBJ1-1; D gene uncertain. The V gene lost 5 bases and the J gene lost 6 bases, with 16 bases spanning the gap. Germline CDR1 and CDR2: LNHNV and YYDKDF (reference sequence). CDR3 length: 14 residues. CDR3 DNA sequence: TGTGCCACCAGCGGACTGGAAGGAGGCGCTGAAGCTTTCTTT. Protein sequence: CATSGLEGGAEAFF.

The V call is TRBV10-3, the J call TRBJ2-7; TRBD2 aligns across 10 bases. V was clipped by 3 bases and J by 2 bases; unmatched bases: 7. The CDR3 has 16 residues. From germline, CDR1 is ENHRY and CDR2 SYGVKD. The CDR3 sequence is CAISDPSGSAPYEQYF. CDR3 sequence (DNA): TGTGCCATCAGTGACCCTAGCGGGAGTGCCCCCTACGAGCAGTACTTC.

This chain uses TRBV4-1 with TRBJ2-5; D gene uncertain. CDR1 MGHRA and CDR2 YSYEKL come from the germline V gene. The CDR3 is 15 residues long. Trimming took off 2 bases at V and 1 base at J, with 11 bases between the two ends. The CDR3 DNA reads as TGCGCCAGCAGCCAATCACTTAATACCCAAGAGACCCAGTACTTC. It encodes CASSQSLNTQETQYF.

V gene TRBV27 combines with J gene TRBJ1-4; D not resolved. This CDR3 is built from 13 residues. Deletions cut 3 bases from V and 7 bases from J, with 9 bases between. Germline CDR1 reads MNHEY; CDR2 reads SMNVEV (reference sequence). CDR3 in amino acids: CASSFSRTEKLFF. In DNA form, the CDR3 reads TGTGCCAGCAGTTTTTCAAGGACTGAAAAACTGTTTTTT.

This rearrangement joins TRBV4-3 to TRBJ2-7; 7 bases fit TRBD2. The CDR3 sequence is 15 residues long. The junction had 4 bases not matched to a gene; V was cut back by 0 bases and J by 2 bases. The germline V gene has CDR1 LGHNA and CDR2 YSLEER. CDR3 region: CASSQDSGHPYEQYF. In DNA, the CDR3 is TGCGCCAGCAGCCAAGATAGCGGGCATCCCTACGAGCAGTACTTC.